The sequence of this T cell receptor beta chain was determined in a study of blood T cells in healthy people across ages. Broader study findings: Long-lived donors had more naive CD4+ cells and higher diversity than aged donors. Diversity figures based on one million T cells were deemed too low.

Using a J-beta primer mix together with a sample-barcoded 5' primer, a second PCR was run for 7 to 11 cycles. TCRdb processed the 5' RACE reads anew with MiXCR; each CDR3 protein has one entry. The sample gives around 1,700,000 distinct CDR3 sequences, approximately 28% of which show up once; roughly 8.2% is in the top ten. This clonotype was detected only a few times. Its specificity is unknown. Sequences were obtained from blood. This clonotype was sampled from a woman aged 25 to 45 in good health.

In nucleotides, the CDR3 is TGTGCCAGCCTCGAGGCAGGGAGCTATGGCTACACCTTC. This gives the protein CASLEAGSYGYTF. This rearrangement joins TRBV6-2 or TRBV6-3 to TRBJ1-2; D might be TRBD1 (5 bases). The germline CDR1 and CDR2 sequences are MNHEY and SVGEGT. V dropped 8 bases and J dropped 4 bases, with 14 bases sitting between them. The CDR3 has 13 amino acids.